This T cell receptor (beta chain) was found in a study of T cells in Graves' hyperthyroidism and ophthalmopathy. The study left out patients who had uncontrolled infection, other autoimmune disease, pregnancy or lactation. On this clonotype itself: Antigen specificity is unknown.

CDR3 length equals 15 residues. Between the trimmed V and J ends, which lost 1 base and 8 bases, there was a span of 14 bases. The germline V gene has CDR1 SNHLY and CDR2 FYNNEI. The study's findings and limits: Ophthalmopathy was identified by the model a median around 6.3 months ahead of onset.

TCR beta CDR3 regions were amplified from RNA. First-round RT-PCR of the TCR CDR3 relied on the HTBI primer set. TCRdb used MiXCR to reprocess the multiplex PCR reads, holding one entry per CDR3 protein. The sample carries roughly 580,000 distinct CDR3 sequences, about 45% recorded once. The specimen sequenced was peripheral blood or thyroid tissue (not recorded which). This sequence was found in a woman aged 18-35 years with Graves' hyperthyroidism. The J gene is TRBJ1-4, the V gene TRBV2; no clear D gene. CDR3 in DNA: TGTGCCAGCAGTGAAGTGGTGGGAGGGTTGGAAAAACTGTTTTTT. Translating gives CASSEVVGGLEKLFF.